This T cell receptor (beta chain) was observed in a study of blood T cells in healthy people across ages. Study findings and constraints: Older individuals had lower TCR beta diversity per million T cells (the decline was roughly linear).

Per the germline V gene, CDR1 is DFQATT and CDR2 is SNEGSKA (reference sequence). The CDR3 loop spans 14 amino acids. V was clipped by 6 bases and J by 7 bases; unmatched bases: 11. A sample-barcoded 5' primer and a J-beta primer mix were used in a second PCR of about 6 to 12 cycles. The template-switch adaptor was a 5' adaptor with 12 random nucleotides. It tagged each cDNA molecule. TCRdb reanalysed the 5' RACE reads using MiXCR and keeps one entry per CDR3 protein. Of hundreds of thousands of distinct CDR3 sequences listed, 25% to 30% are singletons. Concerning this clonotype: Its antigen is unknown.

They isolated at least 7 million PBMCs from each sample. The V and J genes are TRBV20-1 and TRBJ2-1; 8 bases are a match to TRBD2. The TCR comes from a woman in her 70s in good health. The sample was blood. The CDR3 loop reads CSAVRAGEGNEQFF. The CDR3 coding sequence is TGCAGTGCCGTCAGAGCGGGAGAGGGAAATGAGCAGTTCTTC.